The 27 T cell receptor beta chains below come from one sample, sequenced in a study of T cell repertoires in cytomegalovirus infection. For these receptors, no antigen is known. From the reads, TCRdb called clonotypes with MiXCR, one entry per CDR3 protein. The sample shows around 770,000 distinct CDR3 sequences, almost 30% of them seen only once. This material consisted of cultured CD8+ T cells from PBMCs, taken from culture after CMV antigen stimulation. All receptors derive from a human donor in good health (CMV status not recorded). Some clones in this sample may be carry-over from other donors' samples.

This chain connects TRBV27 to TRBJ2-5, with D perhaps matching TRBD2 (5 bases). Between the trimmed V and J ends, which lost 2 bases and 5 bases, there was a span of 12 bases. The CDR3 consists of 14 residues. Germline-derived CDR1 and CDR2 are MNHEY and SMNVEV (reference sequence). CDR3 coding DNA: TGTGCCAGCAGTTTAAGGAGGATGAGGGAGACCCAGTACTTC. Translated, it gives CASSLRRMRETQYF.

This clonotype came up a few times. The rearrangement links TRBV7-9 to TRBJ1-2; D remains ambiguous. Trimming stripped 4 bases from V and 5 bases from J, with 17 bases between. Germline CDR1 is SEHNR and CDR2 is FQNEAQ (reference sequence). This CDR3 contains 15 residues. CDR3 bases: TGTGCCAGCAGCTCTTCCATTAAGGACGGTTATGGCTACACCTTC. Its protein is CASSSSIKDGYGYTF. Full variable domain (outside the CDR3, taken from reference TRBV7-9 and TRBJ1-2): DTGVSQNPRHKITKRGQNVTFRCDPISEHNRLYWYRQTLGQGPEFLTYFQNEAQLEKSRLLSDRFSAERPKGSFSTLEIQRTEQGDSAMYLCASSSSIKDGYGYTFGSGTRLTVV.

The chain uses TRBV2 and TRBJ2-7, with TRBD2 as a possible D gene (6 bases). Trimming shortened V by 6 bases and J by 0 bases, and 15 bases separated the two germline ends. The CDR3 runs 15 residues. Germline assignment: CDR1 SNHLY and CDR2 FYNNEI. CDR3 in DNA: TGTGCCAGCAGGGGGAGGCAGCCTGACTCCTACGAGCAGTACTTC. This gives the protein CASRGRQPDSYEQYF.

This clonotype has a count of ten or more. V gene TRBV7-2 combines with J gene TRBJ2-3; 9 bases agree with TRBD2. The CDR3 extends over 15 amino acids. J gave up 5 bases and V 4 bases, and 7 bases lay outside the gene matches. Germline V gene data show CDR1 as SGHTA and CDR2 as FQGNSA. The CDR3 spells CASSSAGGLRDTQYF. The CDR3 DNA reads TGTGCCAGCAGCTCGGCGGGGGGGCTGAGAGATACGCAGTATTTT.

As regards this clonotype: Given a much more abundant clone one base away, this may be a read error. V is TRBV7-9 and J is TRBJ2-1, with 7 bases aligning to TRBD2. The CDR3 contains 15 residues. With V trimmed by 0 bases and J by 4 bases, 3 bases remained unmatched. In germline, CDR1 is SEHNR, CDR2 FQNEAQ (reference sequence). CDR3 region: CASSLAGGKYNEQFF. For the CDR3, the DNA is TGTGCCAGCAGCTTAGCGGGGGGGAAATACAATGAGCAGTTCTTC.

The rearrangement links TRBV6-6 to TRBJ1-4; the D is unclear. Trimming left V 1 base short and J 6 bases short, with 12 bases between. The CDR3 is 15 residues long. Germline V lookup: CDR1 MNHNY, CDR2 SVGAGI (reference sequence). Written as DNA, the CDR3 is TGTGCCAGCAGTTACTTGAGTGGGAGCGATGAAAAACTGTTTTTT. This codes for CASSYLSGSDEKLFF.

The rearrangement uses TRBV2 and TRBJ2-5, with no clear D. Trimming took off 2 bases at V and 4 bases at J, with 11 bases between the two ends. Germline V gene data show CDR1 as SNHLY and CDR2 as FYNNEI. This CDR3 has 14 amino acids. CDR3 nucleotides: TGTGCCAGCAGTGAATTTGCGGTGGGAGAGACCCAGTACTTC. Translation gives CASSEFAVGETQYF.

The genes are TRBV7-3 and TRBJ2-3; TRBD1 agrees at 7 bases. The length of the CDR3 is 16 residues. Trimming took 5 bases from V and 5 from J; bases not matched to a gene: 13. Germline lookup yields CDR1 SGHTA and CDR2 FQGTGA. As DNA, the CDR3 is TGTGCCAGCAGCCAAGTCAGGGACAGACCGCTAGATACGCAGTATTTT. Its translation is CASSQVRDRPLDTQYF.

A few counts support this clonotype. The genes are TRBV4-1 and TRBJ1-2, with no clear D. This CDR3 is 14 amino acids long. V was shortened by 1 base and J by 3 bases, with 9 bases between the two germline ends. Germline assignment: CDR1 MGHRA and CDR2 YSYEKL. Here the CDR3 reads CASSQVVTDYGYTF. The CDR3 bases are TGCGCCAGCAGCCAAGTGGTAACAGACTATGGCTACACCTTC.

CDR3 in DNA: TGCAGTGCTAGGCCCGCCTCGAGCTCCTACGAGCAGTACGTC. Translating it yields CSARPASSSYEQYV. This sequence joins TRBV20-1 and TRBJ2-7; D is unresolved. Trimming left V 3 bases short and J 0 bases short, with 12 bases between. Germline CDR1 DFQATT, CDR2 SNEGSKA (reference sequence). The CDR3 covers 14 residues.

This clonotype showed up many times. The chain combines TRBV11-2 with TRBJ2-5; the D gene is possibly TRBD1 (6 bases). Per germline, CDR1 SGHAT and CDR2 FQNNGV. The CDR3 sequence is 13 residues long. The V end lost 4 bases, the J end lost 2 bases, and 8 bases lay between the germline ends. The CDR3: CASSSDSQETQYF. The DNA of the CDR3 is TGTGCCAGCAGCTCGGACAGTCAAGAGACCCAGTACTTC.

This clonotype has only a few counts. The chain combines TRBV12-3 or TRBV12-4 with TRBJ2-7; 7 bases fit TRBD1. The junction had 4 bases not matched to a gene; V was cut back by 6 bases and J by 2 bases. The CDR3 length is 13 residues. The DNA of the CDR3 is TGTGCCAGCAGCCAGGACAGGCCCTACGAGCAGTACTTC. Protein: CASSQDRPYEQYF.

A note on this clonotype: This sequence may be a read error, since a much larger clone differs from it by one base. This chain connects TRBV12-5 to TRBJ1-5; TRBD1 agrees at 12 bases. Trimming removed 4 bases from V and 5 bases from J; junction bases left unmatched: 9. Per the germline V gene, CDR1 is LGHNT and CDR2 is FRNRAP. The length of the CDR3 is 17 residues. The CDR3 DNA sequence: TGTGCTAGTGGTTGGGACAGGGGGCGTGGGAACGATCAGCCCCAGCATTTT. It codes for CASGWDRGRGNDQPQHF.

The chain carries TRBV27 and TRBJ1-6; 8 nucleotides agree with TRBD1. V trimming: 4 bases; J trimming: 2 bases; junction bases outside the gene matches: 7. The CDR3 totals 17 residues. Germline CDR1 MNHEY, CDR2 SMNVEV (reference sequence). The CDR3 protein is CASSSSTGDPYNSPLHF. CDR3 coding DNA: TGTGCCAGCAGTTCCTCGACAGGGGATCCCTATAATTCACCCCTCCACTTT.

This clonotype was counted many times. The CDR3 nucleotides read TGTGCCAGCCCCTCAGGGGGGGCGAACCATGAGCAGTTCTTC. Protein: CASPSGGANHEQFF. The chain carries TRBV7-2 and TRBJ2-1; D assignment may be TRBD1 or TRBD2 (7 bases each). The germline V and J ends were trimmed by 8 bases and 8 bases, with 19 bases remaining between them. CDR3 size: 14 residues. From germline, CDR1 is SGHTA and CDR2 FQGNSA.

There are a few counts of this clonotype. In DNA, the CDR3 is TGTGCCAGCAGCTTGGATTTACGGGGCCCCGAGAGCACAGATACGCAGTATTTT. Its translation is CASSLDLRGPESTDTQYF. V gene TRBV7-8 combines with J gene TRBJ2-3; TRBD1 or TRBD2 may be the D gene (5 bases each). The V and J ends lost 3 bases and 0 bases respectively, with 19 bases between them. In germline, CDR1 is SGHVS, CDR2 FQNEAQ. This CDR3 has 18 residues.

This clonotype was seen repeatedly, ten times or more. The J gene is TRBJ2-5, the V gene TRBV7-6; 9 bases agree with TRBD1. The CDR3 contains 17 residues. CDR1 and CDR2 from the germline V gene are SGHVS and FNYEAQ. After removal of 1 base from V and 4 bases from J, the junction contained 10 bases not matched to a gene. The CDR3 here is CASSLDPRTGERETQYF. The CDR3 nucleotides read TGTGCCAGCAGCTTAGACCCGAGGACAGGGGAGAGAGAGACCCAGTACTTC.

The V call is TRBV14, the J call TRBJ2-7; TRBD1 aligns across 9 bases. CDR3 length equals 17 residues. CDR1 and CDR2 (germline): SGHDN, FVKESK. J was trimmed by 3 bases and V by 4 bases; bases with no gene match: 13. The CDR3 DNA is TGTGCCAGCAGCCGTGGGACGGGACAGGGACTCAGCTACGAGCAGTACGTC. It yields the protein CASSRGTGQGLSYEQYV.

This clonotype has just a few counts. The gene calls are TRBV27 and TRBJ1-1; 10 bases line up with TRBD1. This CDR3 is built from 14 residues. CDR1 is MNHEY, CDR2 SMNVEV, per germline (reference sequence). The ends lost 9 bases at V and 3 bases at J; junction bases unmatched: 7. CDR3 sequence: CARRGGQGYTEAFF. Here the CDR3 DNA reads TGTGCCAGACGAGGGGGACAGGGGTACACTGAAGCTTTCTTT.

The CDR3 loop is CASSIGDDSPYNEQFF. The DNA for the CDR3 is TGTGCCAGTAGTATAGGAGACGATTCTCCTTACAATGAGCAGTTCTTC. The rearrangement uses TRBV19 and TRBJ2-1; D remains unclear. Looked up from germline, CDR1 is LNHDA and CDR2 is SQIVND (reference sequence). V gave up 1 base and J gave up 4 bases, with 14 bases separating them. This CDR3 has 16 amino acids. The whole variable domain, filled in from reference TRBV19 and TRBJ2-1, reads DGGITQSPKYLFRKEGQNVTLSCEQNLNHDAMYWYRQDPGQGLRLIYYSQIVNDFQKGDIAEGYSVSREKKESFPLTVTSAQKNPTAFYLCASSIGDDSPYNEQFFGPGTRLTVL.

The chain recombines TRBV5-6 with TRBJ1-1, with no clear D. V was shortened by 0 bases and J by 5 bases, with 8 bases between the two germline ends. The CDR3 is 13 amino acids. CDR1 and CDR2 (germline): SGHDT, YYEEEE. The CDR3 spells CASSLASVTEAFF. Written as DNA, the CDR3 is TGTGCCAGCAGCTTGGCGAGCGTAACTGAAGCTTTCTTT.

This clonotype was found many times. This rearrangement joins TRBV7-8 to TRBJ2-7; D gene ambiguous. Deletions cut 3 bases from V and 3 bases from J, with 6 bases between. This CDR3 contains 12 residues. In germline, CDR1 is SGHVS, CDR2 FQNEAQ. The CDR3 sequence is CASSLVSYEQYV. As DNA, the CDR3 is TGTGCCAGCAGCTTGGTCAGCTACGAGCAGTACGTC.

This clonotype has a handful of counts. This rearrangement joins TRBV10-3 to TRBJ2-5; the match to TRBD2 covers 16 bases. CDR3 length equals 15 residues. Trimming took 6 bases from V and 5 from J; bases not matched to a gene: 3. CDR1 is ENHRY and CDR2 is SYGVKD in the germline V gene. DNA for the CDR3: TGTGCCATCAGGGGACTAGCGGGGGGGCCGGAGACCCAGTACTTC. Amino acid sequence: CAIRGLAGGPETQYF.

This clonotype was recorded a few times. V is TRBV6-5 and J is TRBJ2-2, with D perhaps TRBD1 (5 bases). V lost 5 bases to trimming and J lost 1 base, with 14 bases between them. Germline CDR1 is MNHEY and CDR2 is SVGAGI. The CDR3 covers 16 residues. The CDR3, as DNA: TGTGCCAGCAGTGACGAAGGGGTTCTGAACACCGGGGAGCTGTTTTTT. Amino acids: CASSDEGVLNTGELFF.

The chain couples TRBV6-1 to TRBJ2-5, with 14 bases aligning to TRBD2. V trimming: 2 bases; J trimming: 4 bases; junction bases outside the gene matches: 6. CDR3 length equals 17 residues. The germline V gene has CDR1 MNHNS and CDR2 SASEGT. CDR3 nucleotides: TGTGCCAGCAGTGAAAGATGGGGGACTAGCGGGGGAGAGACCCAGTACTTC. This codes for CASSERWGTSGGETQYF.

This clonotype was observed a few times. The chain uses TRBV6-5 and TRBJ2-2; 10 bases map to TRBD1. This CDR3 has 20 residues. V was clipped by 5 bases and J by 0 bases; unmatched bases: 15. The germline V gene has CDR1 MNHEY and CDR2 SVGAGI. CDR3 residues: CASSTPDRGFISANTGELFF. The CDR3 nucleotides are TGTGCCAGCAGTACACCGGACAGGGGGTTTATTTCCGCGAACACCGGGGAGCTGTTTTTT.

DNA of the CDR3: TGTGCCAGCAGTGGATTCGGGGAGCCCGACACAGATACGCAGTATTTT. Residues: CASSGFGEPDTDTQYF. The chain joins TRBV2 to TRBJ2-3, with D maybe TRBD2 (5 bases). The V end lost 4 bases, the J end lost 2 bases, and 16 bases lay between the germline ends. Germline CDR1 SNHLY, CDR2 FYNNEI. The CDR3 sequence is 16 residues long.